Below, 27 T cell receptor beta chains from the same sample are listed, as sequenced in a study of glioma-infiltrating T cells. TCR alpha and beta CDR3 regions were amplified from RNA using iRepertoire nested multiplex PCR. Each CDR3 protein is one row after TCRdb ran MiXCR on the multiplex PCR reads. Of more than 300,000 distinct CDR3 sequences listed, roughly two fifths are singletons. Sequenced material: glioma tissue, nonneoplastic brain tissue, or PBMCs (not recorded which). All receptors come from a human donor with low-grade glioma or glioblastoma, undergoing nonglioma brain surgery, or in good health (not recorded which).

The genes are TRBV6-6 and TRBJ2-3; no clear D gene. From germline, CDR1 is MNHNY and CDR2 SVGAGI (reference sequence). V gave up 6 bases and J gave up 4 bases, with 20 bases separating them. The CDR3 totals 16 residues. The CDR3 protein is CASSLRTGRIADTQYF. CDR3 sequence (DNA): TGTGCCAGCAGCTTAAGAACGGGCAGGATTGCAGATACGCAGTATTTT.

This clonotype came up a few times. The chain links TRBV7-2 to TRBJ1-5; D call uncertain. V lost 5 bases and J 4 bases, leaving 18 bases between the germline ends. Germline assignment: CDR1 SGHTA and CDR2 FQGNSA. The CDR3 length is 16 residues. The CDR3: CASSAPRAVGNQPQHF. The CDR3 coding sequence is TGTGCCAGCAGCGCGCCCCGAGCAGTTGGTAATCAGCCCCAGCATTTT.

This clonotype came up a few times. The chain has TRBV7-2 and TRBJ1-2; TRBD1 agrees at 7 bases. The CDR3 sequence is 15 residues long. The germline gives CDR1 SGHTA, CDR2 FQGNSA. V lost 4 bases to trimming and J lost 5 bases; unmatched junction nucleotides: 10. CDR3 in amino acids: CASSSPPTGTYGYTF. The CDR3, as DNA: TGTGCCAGCAGCTCCCCCCCGACAGGGACTTATGGCTACACCTTC.

The CDR3 protein is CASSLVSASGLPRFF. The CDR3 DNA sequence: TGTGCCAGCAGCCTAGTTTCGGCTAGCGGGCTACCCCGGTTCTTC. The chain carries TRBV3-1 and TRBJ2-1; 8 bases are shared with TRBD2. Per the germline V gene, CDR1 is LGHDT and CDR2 is YNNKEL (reference sequence). The CDR3 is 15 residues long. Trimming cost V 4 bases and J 15 bases; bases outside gene matches: 17.

As for this clonotype: A read error is possible here, since a much larger clone lies one base away. The rearrangement links TRBV6-1 to TRBJ2-1; maybe TRBD1 (6 bases). Looked up from germline, CDR1 is MNHNS and CDR2 is SASEGT. The CDR3 runs to 14 residues. DNA of the CDR3: TGTGCCAGCAGAGCGGACAGATGGGGTGGTGAGCAGCTCTTC. Encoded protein: CASRADRWGGEQLF.

V usage is TRBV27 and J usage is TRBJ1-2, with D uncertain. The CDR3 is 14 amino acids. V gave up 2 bases and J gave up 13 bases, with 20 bases separating them. Per the germline V gene, CDR1 is MNHEY and CDR2 is SMNVEV (reference sequence). CDR3 sequence: CASSLIGQATVTTF. The CDR3 DNA sequence: TGTGCCAGCAGTTTAATAGGGCAGGCAACGGTGACCACCTTC.

The rearrangement links TRBV4-2 to TRBJ2-7, with 8 nucleotides matching TRBD2. Per germline, CDR1 LGHNA and CDR2 YNFKEQ. There are 11 residues in the CDR3. The DNA for the CDR3 is TGTGCGAGCGGGGGCAGCGCCGAGCAGTACTTC. This sequence encodes CASGGSAEQYF.

This rearrangement joins TRBV7-2 to TRBJ1-1; no firm D call. The CDR3 has 15 amino acids. Deletions cut 1 base from V and 8 bases from J, with 17 bases between. CDR1 SGHTA and CDR2 FQGNSA come from the germline V gene. For the CDR3, the DNA is TGTGCCAGCAGCTTAGTTTCGTTGGAAATGTCGGAAGCTTTCTTT. It specifies CASSLVSLEMSEAFF.

Worth noting for this clonotype: A read error is possible here, since a much larger clone lies one base away. This chain connects TRBV2 to TRBJ2-7, with TRBD1 identical over 8 bases. Germline V gene sequence: CDR1 SNHLY, CDR2 FYNNEI. This CDR3 has 15 amino acids. The V segment lost 6 bases and the J segment 4 bases; nucleotides outside the gene matches: 11. For the CDR3, the DNA is TGTGCCAGCAGACAGATGGGACAGGCTAATTACGAGCAGTACTTC. Protein sequence: CASRQMGQANYEQYF. Drawing the rest from reference TRBV2 and TRBJ2-7, the complete variable domain is EPEVTQTPSHQVTQMGQEVILRCVPISNHLYFYWYRQILGQKVEFLVSFYNNEISEKSEIFDDQFSVERPDGSNFTLKIRSTKLEDSAMYFCASRQMGQANYEQYFGPGTRLTVT.

This clonotype was seen a handful of times. This chain connects TRBV20-1 to TRBJ2-5, with 9 bases lining up with TRBD2. The CDR3 covers 19 residues. CDR1 DFQATT and CDR2 SNEGSKA come from the germline V gene (reference sequence). V gave up 0 bases and J gave up 4 bases; unmatched junction bases: 18. CDR3 sequence (DNA): TGCAGTGCTAGAGACCAAACCGCCTTTAGCGGGAGAGATACAGAGACCCAGTACTTC. Protein product: CSARDQTAFSGRDTETQYF.

This clonotype was recorded at least ten times. The rearrangement joins TRBV6-1 to TRBJ2-1, with D maybe TRBD2 (7 bases). The CDR3 spans 13 residues. V gave up 8 bases and J gave up 7 bases, with 15 bases separating them. In germline, CDR1 is MNHNS, CDR2 SASEGT. CDR3 DNA sequence: TGTGCCAGCGCGGGGGCCCCCTCTAATGAGCAGTTCTTC. Translated, it gives CASAGAPSNEQFF.

V is TRBV28 and J is TRBJ2-6, with 8 nucleotides matching TRBD2. The CDR3 has 15 residues. CDR1 MDHEN and CDR2 SYDVKM come from the germline V gene. V lost 5 bases, J lost 4 bases, and 4 bases stayed unmatched. The CDR3 loop reads CASSGWTSGANVLTF. The CDR3 DNA sequence: TGTGCCAGCAGTGGGTGGACTAGCGGGGCCAACGTCCTGACTTTC. Full variable domain (rest looked up from reference TRBV28 and TRBJ2-6): DVKVTQSSRYLVKRTGEKVFLECVQDMDHENMFWYRQDPGLGLRLIYFSYDVKMKEKGDIPEGYSVSREKKERFSLILESASTNQTSMYLCASSGWTSGANVLTFGAGSRLTVL.

This clonotype has a handful of counts. The rearrangement joins TRBV19 to TRBJ2-5; D is unclear. Trimming removed 9 bases at V and 4 bases at J, with 18 bases between. Germline CDR1 and CDR2: LNHDA and SQIVND (reference sequence). There are 14 residues in the CDR3. CDR3 sequence reads: CASSTQVTTETQYF. CDR3 coding DNA: TGTGCCAGCAGCACCCAGGTTACTACAGAGACCCAGTACTTC.

Concerning this clonotype: This may be a read error, as it is one base from a much larger clone. The chain recombines TRBV4-1 with TRBJ2-1; 8 bases fit TRBD1. The CDR3 totals 15 residues. Germline V gives CDR1 MGHRA, CDR2 YSYEKL. In DNA, the CDR3 is TGCGCCAGCAGCTTGGAGCAGGGGGCCTACAATGAGCGGTTCTTC. This gives the protein CASSLEQGAYNERFF.

This clonotype turned up a few times. V usage is TRBV7-6 and J usage is TRBJ1-4; D may be TRBD1 (5 bases). The V end lost 2 bases, the J end lost 6 bases, and 16 bases lay between the germline ends. Germline lookup yields CDR1 SGHVS and CDR2 FNYEAQ. This CDR3 comprises 16 residues. The CDR3 loop reads CASSLSPGQGDEKLFF. Written as DNA, the CDR3 is TGTGCCAGCAGCTTATCCCCCGGGCAGGGTGATGAAAAACTGTTTTTT. The full variable domain, completed using reference TRBV7-6 and TRBJ1-4, is GAGVSQSPRYKVTKRGQDVALRCDPISGHVSLYWYRQALGQGPEFLTYFNYEAQQDKSGLPNDRFSAERPEGSISTLTIQRTEQRDSAMYRCASSLSPGQGDEKLFFGSGTQLSVL.

The gene calls are TRBV6-1 and TRBJ1-1; TRBD1 matches at 7 bases. The CDR3 spans 12 residues. Germline trimming cut 5 bases from V and 6 bases from J; bases unmatched to any gene: 3. In germline, CDR1 is MNHNS, CDR2 SASEGT. As DNA, the CDR3 is TGTGCCAGCAGTTTCACAGGGGCTGAAGCTTTCTTT. This codes for CASSFTGAEAFF.

This rearrangement joins TRBV3-1 to TRBJ2-3; 7 bases match TRBD2. With 4 bases clipped from V and 0 bases from J, the junction kept 10 bases outside the gene matches. The CDR3 is 17 residues long. Germline CDR1 and CDR2: LGHDT and YNNKEL (reference sequence). CDR3 amino acids: CASSRAYGTTSTDTQYF. In DNA form, the CDR3 reads TGTGCCAGCAGCCGGGCGTACGGGACTACTAGCACAGATACGCAGTATTTT.

This chain links TRBV20-1 with TRBJ1-1; maybe TRBD1 (6 bases). Germline V gives CDR1 DFQATT, CDR2 SNEGSKA (reference sequence). The germline V and J ends were trimmed by 1 base and 1 base, with 10 bases remaining between them. The length of the CDR3 is 14 residues. CDR3 nucleotide sequence: TGCAGTGCTAGAGGAGGGGGGAGGAACACTGAAGCTTTCTTT. Protein: CSARGGGRNTEAFF.

The genes are TRBV6-2 or TRBV6-3 and TRBJ2-3; 10 nucleotides agree with TRBD2. This CDR3 comprises 19 residues. In germline, CDR1 is MNHEY, CDR2 SVGEGT. V was clipped by 2 bases and J by 2 bases; unmatched bases: 13. The CDR3 is CASSYQIRSGRAPTDTQYF. The CDR3 coding sequence is TGTGCCAGCAGTTACCAAATAAGGAGCGGGAGGGCTCCCACAGATACGCAGTATTTT.

In regard to this clonotype: At one of its ends the junction is not consistent with the germline gene, which may arise from a read error. The chain is built from TRBV7-2 and TRBJ1-2, with TRBD1 identical over 8 bases. The CDR3 is 12 amino acids. Germline CDR1 and CDR2: SGHTA and FQGNSA. CDR3 residues: CASSRDRLSYSF. The CDR3, as DNA: TGTGCCAGCAGCCGGGACAGGTTGAGCTACAGCTTC.

V gene TRBV27 combines with J gene TRBJ2-3; 13 bases align to TRBD2. Per germline, CDR1 MNHEY and CDR2 SMNVEV (reference sequence). The CDR3 contains 15 residues. Trimming at V came to 5 bases and at J to 8 bases, leaving 7 bases not matched to a gene. The CDR3 bases are TGTGCCAGCAGTCCCGGGACTAGCGGGACTGCTACGCAGTATTTT. Translated: CASSPGTSGTATQYF.

V gene TRBV27 combines with J gene TRBJ1-4; D uncertain. There are 17 residues in the CDR3. The germline V gene has CDR1 MNHEY and CDR2 SMNVEV (reference sequence). V dropped 5 bases and J dropped 5 bases, with 21 bases sitting between them. The DNA of the CDR3 is TGTGCCAGCAGTCCATTATCGGCTCTCGGCCCCAATGAAAAACTGTTTTTT. Amino acid sequence: CASSPLSALGPNEKLFF. Full variable domain (outside the CDR3, taken from reference TRBV27 and TRBJ1-4): EAQVTQNPRYLITVTGKKLTVTCSQNMNHEYMSWYRQDPGLGLRQIYYSMNVEVTDKGDVPEGYKVSRKEKRNFPLILESPSPNQTSLYFCASSPLSALGPNEKLFFGSGTQLSVL.

Concerning this clonotype itself: A read error may be the cause here, since a much bigger clone is one base away. V is TRBV7-8 and J is TRBJ1-1; D unresolved. Germline V gene data show CDR1 as SGHVS and CDR2 as FQNEAQ. V was cut by 1 base and J by 2 bases, with 8 bases left in between. This CDR3 is 14 amino acids long. CDR3 sequence reads: CASSLVVNNTEAFF. CDR3 bases: TGTGCCAGCAGCTTAGTAGTGAATAACACTGAAGCTTTCTTT. Variable domain in full (rest from reference TRBV7-8 and TRBJ1-1): GAGVSQSPRYKVAKRGQDVALRCDPISGHVSLFWYQQALGQGPEFLTYFQNEAQLDKSGLPSDRFFAERPEGSVSTLKIQRTQQEDSAVYLCASSLVVNNTEAFFGQGTRLTVV.

The rearrangement uses TRBV20-1 and TRBJ1-4, with 8 bases identical to TRBD1. CDR1 is DFQATT, CDR2 SNEGSKA, per germline (reference sequence). The V gene end was trimmed by 2 bases and the J gene end by 8 bases; junction bases not matched to a gene: 4. The CDR3 is made up of 13 amino acids. CDR3 nucleotide sequence: TGCAGTGCTAGAAGGACAGGGCAAGAAAAACTGTTTTTT. Encoded protein: CSARRTGQEKLFF.

The V call is TRBV28, the J call TRBJ2-5; D call uncertain. Germline V gene sequence: CDR1 MDHEN, CDR2 SYDVKM. The germline V and J ends were trimmed by 3 bases and 0 bases, with 11 bases remaining between them. The CDR3 consists of 15 residues. CDR3 amino acids: CASSLGNQYQETQYF. CDR3 bases: TGTGCCAGCAGTTTGGGAAATCAGTACCAAGAGACCCAGTACTTC.

This clonotype was counted a few times. The chain has TRBV6-2 or TRBV6-3 and TRBJ2-1, with 10 bases identical to TRBD2. CDR1 is MNHEY, CDR2 SVGEGT, per germline. The CDR3 is made up of 14 amino acids. With 6 bases clipped from V and 9 bases from J, the junction kept 8 bases outside the gene matches. Here the CDR3 reads CASSGRSSGGEQFF. CDR3 nucleotides: TGTGCCAGCAGCGGAAGGTCTAGCGGGGGTGAGCAGTTCTTC.

The rearrangement uses TRBV27 and TRBJ2-1; D is ambiguous. Trimming left V 4 bases short and J 5 bases short, with 18 bases between. CDR1 and CDR2 from the germline V gene are MNHEY and SMNVEV (reference sequence). The CDR3 totals 16 residues. The CDR3 bases are TGTGCCAGCAGTTCCTTAGGATTCGCAACCAACAATGAGCAGTTCTTC. Residues: CASSSLGFATNNEQFF.